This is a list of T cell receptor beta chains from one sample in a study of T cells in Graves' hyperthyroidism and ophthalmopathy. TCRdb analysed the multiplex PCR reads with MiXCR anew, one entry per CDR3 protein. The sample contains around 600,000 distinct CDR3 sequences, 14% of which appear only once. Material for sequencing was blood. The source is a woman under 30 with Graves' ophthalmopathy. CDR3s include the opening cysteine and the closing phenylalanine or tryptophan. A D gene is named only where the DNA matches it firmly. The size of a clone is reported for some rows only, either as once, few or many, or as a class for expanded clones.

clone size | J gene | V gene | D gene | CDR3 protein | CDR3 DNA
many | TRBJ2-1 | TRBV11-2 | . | CASSLVAPRQGNEQFF | TGTGCCAGCAGCTTAGTAGCCCCGAGGCAGGGGAATGAGCAGTTCTTC
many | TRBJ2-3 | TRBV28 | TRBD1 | CASSPPDRGPDTQYF | TGTGCCAGCAGCCCCCCCGACAGGGGGCCAGATACGCAGTATTTT
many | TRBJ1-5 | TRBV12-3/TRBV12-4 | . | CASSRGGRSNSNQPQHF | TGTGCCAGCAGCCGAGGGGGAAGGAGTAATAGCAATCAGCCCCAGCATTTT
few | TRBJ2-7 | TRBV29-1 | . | CSVENGRAYEQYF | TGCAGCGTTGAAAACGGCAGGGCCTACGAGCAGTACTTC
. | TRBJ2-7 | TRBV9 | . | CASSVTGFGEQYF | TGTGCCAGCAGCGTTACAGGGTTCGGCGAGCAGTACTTC
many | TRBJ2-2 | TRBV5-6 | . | CASSLDRLEDLFF | TGTGCCAGCAGCCTGGACCGCTTGGAGGATCTGTTTTTT
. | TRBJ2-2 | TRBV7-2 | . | CASSSRAGGTLPSNTGELFF | TGTGCCAGCAGCTCCCGGGCAGGGGGGACCTTACCCTCCAACACCGGGGAGCTGTTTTTT
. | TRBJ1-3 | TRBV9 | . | CASSAPSGNTIYF | TGTGCCAGCAGCGCGCCTTCTGGAAACACCATATATTTT
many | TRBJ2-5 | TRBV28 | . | CASSSRQLQETQYF | TGTGCCAGCAGTTCCCGACAGCTACAAGAGACCCAGTACTTC
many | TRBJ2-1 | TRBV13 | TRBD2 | CASSPLAGGPGALYNEQFF | TGTGCCAGCAGCCCACTAGCGGGAGGGCCGGGTGCCCTATACAATGAGCAGTTCTTC
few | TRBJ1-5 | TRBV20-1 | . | CSARAAVGGSNQPQHF | TGCAGTGCTAGAGCCGCAGTCGGGGGTAGCAATCAGCCCCAGCATTTT
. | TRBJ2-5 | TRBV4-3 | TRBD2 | CASSQDRASGKETQYF | TGCGCCAGCAGCCAAGATAGGGCTAGCGGGAAGGAGACCCAGTACTTC
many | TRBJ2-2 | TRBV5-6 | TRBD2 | CASSTLAVNTGELFF | TGTGCCAGCTCAACCCTAGCGGTTAACACCGGGGAGCTGTTTTTT
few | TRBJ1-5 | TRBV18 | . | CAGSPRGSTGQPQHF | TGTGCCGGCTCACCACGTGGCAGCACGGGGCAGCCCCAGCATTTT
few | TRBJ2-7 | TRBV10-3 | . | CAISESRLRRPTYEQYF | TGTGCCATCAGTGAGTCACGTTTACGGCGGCCCACCTACGAGCAGTACTTC
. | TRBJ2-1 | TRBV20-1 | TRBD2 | CSARELAGVSYNEQFF | TGCAGTGCTAGAGAGCTAGCGGGAGTCTCCTACAATGAGCAGTTCTTC
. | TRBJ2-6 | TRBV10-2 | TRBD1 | CASKFHSLRRGQGANVLTF | TGCGCCAGCAAGTTTCACTCCCTGAGAAGGGGGCAAGGGGCCAACGTCCTGACTTTC
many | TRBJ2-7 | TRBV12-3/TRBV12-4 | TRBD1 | CASSWTGPYEQYF | TGTGCCAGCAGTTGGACAGGGCCCTACGAGCAGTACTTC
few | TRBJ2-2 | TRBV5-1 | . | CASSLAGSDGGELFF | TGCGCCAGCAGCTTGGCAGGGTCGGATGGCGGGGAGCTGTTTTTT
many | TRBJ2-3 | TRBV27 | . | CASSGLAITDTQYF | TGTGCCAGCTCCGGACTCGCCATCACAGATACGCAGTATTTT
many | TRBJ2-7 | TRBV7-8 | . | CASSLESGTLSSYEQYF | TGTGCCAGCAGCTTGGAATCCGGGACACTAAGCTCCTACGAGCAGTACTTC
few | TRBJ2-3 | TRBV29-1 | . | CSVGDWAGTDTQYF | TGCAGCGTGGGAGACTGGGCGGGCACAGATACGCAGTATTTT
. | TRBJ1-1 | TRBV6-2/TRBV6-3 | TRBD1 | CASSYIQGANTEAFF | TGTGCCAGCAGTTACATACAGGGGGCGAACACTGAAGCTTTCTTT
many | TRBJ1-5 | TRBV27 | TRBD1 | CASSSSGGQPQHF | TGTGCCAGCAGTTCGTCAGGGGGGCAGCCCCAGCATTTT
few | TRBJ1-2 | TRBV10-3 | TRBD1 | CAIRGGQGDGYTF | TGTGCCATCAGGGGTGGACAGGGGGATGGCTACACCTTC
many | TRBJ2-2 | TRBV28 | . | CASSLLSSTGELFF | TGTGCCAGCAGTTTATTGAGTAGCACCGGGGAGCTGTTTTTT
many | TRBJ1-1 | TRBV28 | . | CASSLGVIAFF | TGTGCCAGCAGTCTTGGGGTTATCGCTTTCTTT
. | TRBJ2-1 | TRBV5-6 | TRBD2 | CASSFLFSGPPDIYNEQFF | TGTGCCAGCAGCTTCTTGTTTAGCGGGCCGCCCGACATATACAATGAGCAGTTCTTC
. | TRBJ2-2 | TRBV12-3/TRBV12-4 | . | CASSLVGGNTGELFF | TGTGCCAGCAGCCTGGTCGGGGGGAACACCGGGGAGCTGTTTTTT
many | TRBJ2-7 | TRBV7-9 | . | CASSFRGTGDSYEQYF | TGTGCCAGCAGCTTTCGAGGAACAGGAGACTCCTACGAGCAGTACTTC
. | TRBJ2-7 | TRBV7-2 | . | CASSLQDNGYEQYF | TGTGCCAGCAGCCTACAGGACAACGGCTACGAGCAGTACTTC
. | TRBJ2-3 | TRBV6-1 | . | CASSVGRQTDTQYF | TGTGCCAGCAGTGTGGGGAGACAGACAGATACGCAGTATTTT
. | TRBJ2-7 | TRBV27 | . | CASRHQKTYEQYF | TGTGCCAGCAGGCATCAGAAGACCTACGAGCAGTACTTC
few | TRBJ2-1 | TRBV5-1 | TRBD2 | CASSLLGLATSWRNEQFF | TGCGCCAGCAGCTTGCTGGGACTAGCGACGAGTTGGAGGAATGAGCAGTTCTTC
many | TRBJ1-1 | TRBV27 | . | CASTLRRGISQNTEAFF | TGTGCCAGCACTCTGAGGAGGGGGATATCGCAGAACACTGAAGCTTTCTTT
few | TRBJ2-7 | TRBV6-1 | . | CATSYSEMYEQYF | TGTGCCACCTCGTACAGCGAGATGTACGAGCAGTACTTC
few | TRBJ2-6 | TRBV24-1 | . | CATSDLKSSGANVLTF | TGTGCCACCAGTGATTTAAAAAGCTCTGGGGCCAACGTCCTGACTTTC
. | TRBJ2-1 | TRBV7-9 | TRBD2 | CASRGDSGRPFF | TGTGCCAGCAGGGGGGATAGCGGGAGACCGTTCTTC
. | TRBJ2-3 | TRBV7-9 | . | CASSPLLLMKRADTQYF | TGTGCCAGCAGCCCCCTACTCCTAATGAAGCGGGCAGATACGCAGTATTTT
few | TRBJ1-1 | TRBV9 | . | CASSVGESNTEAFF | TGTGCCAGCAGCGTAGGGGAGTCGAACACTGAAGCTTTCTTT
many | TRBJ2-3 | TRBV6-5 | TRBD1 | CASSYRTGGRDTQYF | TGTGCCAGCAGTTACAGGACAGGGGGACGAGATACGCAGTATTTT
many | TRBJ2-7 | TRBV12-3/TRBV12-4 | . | CASSLGQAGYEQYF | TGTGCCAGCAGTCTCGGCCAGGCAGGGTACGAGCAGTACTTC
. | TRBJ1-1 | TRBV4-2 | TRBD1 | CASSPDEPWTGYMGTEAFF | TGTGCCAGCAGCCCAGATGAACCTTGGACAGGGTATATGGGCACTGAAGCTTTCTTT
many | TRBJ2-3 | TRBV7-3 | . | CASSLTGRADTQYF | TGTGCCAGCAGCCTCACGGGTAGGGCGGATACGCAGTATTTT
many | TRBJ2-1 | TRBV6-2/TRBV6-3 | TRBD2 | CASSYSKGASGSYNEQFF | TGTGCCAGCAGTTACTCGAAAGGGGCTAGCGGCTCCTACAATGAGCAGTTCTTC
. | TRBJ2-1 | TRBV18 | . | CASSAVASSYNEQFF | TGTGCCAGCTCAGCGGTAGCTTCCTCCTACAATGAGCAGTTCTTC
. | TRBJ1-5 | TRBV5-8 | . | CASSLAFGSRNQPQHF | TGTGCCAGCAGCTTGGCTTTTGGGAGTCGCAATCAGCCCCAGCATTTT
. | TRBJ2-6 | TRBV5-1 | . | CASSLAVGGANVLTF | TGCGCCAGCAGCTTAGCGGTGGGGGGGGCCAACGTCCTGACTTTC
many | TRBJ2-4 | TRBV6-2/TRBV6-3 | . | CASREGGNIQYF | TGTGCCAGCAGAGAGGGGGGAAACATTCAGTACTTC
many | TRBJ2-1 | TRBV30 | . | CAWSVATYNEQFF | TGTGCCTGGAGTGTAGCGACCTACAATGAGCAGTTCTTC
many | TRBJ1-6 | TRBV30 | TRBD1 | CAWDRVNSPLHF | TGTGCCTGGGACAGGGTAAATTCACCCCTCCACTTT
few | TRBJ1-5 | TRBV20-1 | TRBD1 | CSARGPTGGGYGQPQHF | TGCAGTGCTAGAGGCCCTACAGGGGGCGGCTATGGTCAGCCCCAGCATTTT
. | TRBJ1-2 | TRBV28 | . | CASNIRQDSGYTF | TGTGCCAGCAACATCCGGCAGGACTCCGGCTACACCTTC
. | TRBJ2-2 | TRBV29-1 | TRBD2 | CSVVTGLAGDTNTGELFF | TGCAGCGTTGTGACAGGACTAGCGGGAGATACGAACACCGGGGAGCTGTTTTTT